The clone carrying this TCR beta chain was seen only a few times. What it binds is not known. This sample was included in a study of memory B cells and T cells in multiple sclerosis. Study-level findings and limits: Shared clonotype counts depended on differing compartment clone-set sizes and were normalized.

Clones were sequenced by immunoSEQ multiplex PCR, and TCRdb holds only the in-frame ones, with some missing. The sample includes 8,000 or so clones, about 60% seen only once; the top ten take roughly a third. The germline V gene has CDR1 MNHNY and CDR2 SVGAGI (reference sequence). CDR3 length equals 14 residues. Trimming stripped 5 bases from V and 14 bases from J, with 22 bases between. This chain connects TRBV6-6 to TRBJ2-1; maybe TRBD1 (6 bases). The sequence came from a human donor with multiple sclerosis. Material for sequencing was memory (CD45RO+) CD8+ T cells from blood. CDR3: CASSVNSGTQLEFF. CDR3 nucleotide sequence: TGTGCCAGCAGTGTCAACTCCGGGACACAACTTGAGTTCTTC.